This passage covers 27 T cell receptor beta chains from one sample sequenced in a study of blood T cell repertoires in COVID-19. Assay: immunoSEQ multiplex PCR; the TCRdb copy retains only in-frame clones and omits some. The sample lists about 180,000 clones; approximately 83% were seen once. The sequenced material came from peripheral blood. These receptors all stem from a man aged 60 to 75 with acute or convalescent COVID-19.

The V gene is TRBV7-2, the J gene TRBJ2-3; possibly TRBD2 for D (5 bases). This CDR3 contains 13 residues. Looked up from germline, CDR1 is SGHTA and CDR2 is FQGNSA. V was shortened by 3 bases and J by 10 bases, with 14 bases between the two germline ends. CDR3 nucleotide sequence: TGTGCCAGCAGCTTCTATAAAGAGGGATCGCAGTATTTT. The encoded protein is CASSFYKEGSQYF.

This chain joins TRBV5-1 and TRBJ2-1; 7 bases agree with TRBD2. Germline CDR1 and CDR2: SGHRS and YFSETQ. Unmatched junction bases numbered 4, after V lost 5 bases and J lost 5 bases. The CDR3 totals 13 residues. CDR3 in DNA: TGCGCCAGCAGTCGAAGCGGGAACAATGAGCAGTTCTTC. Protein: CASSRSGNNEQFF. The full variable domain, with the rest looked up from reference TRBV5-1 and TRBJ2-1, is KAGVTQTPRYLIKTRGQQVTLSCSPISGHRSVSWYQQTPGQGLQFLFEYFSETQRNKGNFPGRFSGRQFSNSRSEMNVSTLELGDSALYLCASSRSGNNEQFFGPGTRLTVL.

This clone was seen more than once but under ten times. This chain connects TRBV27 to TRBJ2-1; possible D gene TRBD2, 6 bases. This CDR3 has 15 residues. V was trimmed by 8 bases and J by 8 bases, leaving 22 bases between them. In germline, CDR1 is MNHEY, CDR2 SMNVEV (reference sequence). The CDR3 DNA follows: TGTGCCAGCCAATCGTGGGTGGGACTCAATGATGAGCAGTTCTTC. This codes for CASQSWVGLNDEQFF.

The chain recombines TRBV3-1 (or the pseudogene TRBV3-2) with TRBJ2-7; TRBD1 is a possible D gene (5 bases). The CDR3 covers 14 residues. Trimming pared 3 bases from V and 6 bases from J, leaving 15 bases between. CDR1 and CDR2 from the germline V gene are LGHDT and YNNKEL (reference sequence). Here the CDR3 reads CASSQDDSLAEQYF. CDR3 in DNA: TGTGCCAGCAGCCAGGATGACAGTCTGGCCGAGCAGTACTTC.

The CDR3 sequence is CAWRDRSYNEQFF. In nucleotides, the CDR3 is TGTGCCTGGAGGGACAGATCCTACAATGAGCAGTTCTTC. The chain is built from TRBV30 and TRBJ2-1; D is perhaps TRBD1 (6 bases). Germline V gene lookup returns CDR1 GTSNPN and CDR2 SVGIG (reference sequence). The germline V and J ends were trimmed by 3 bases and 1 base, with 7 bases remaining between them. This CDR3 has 13 amino acids. The full variable domain, rest sourced from reference TRBV30 and TRBJ2-1, is SQTIHQWPATLVQPVGSPLSLECTVEGTSNPNLYWYRQAAGRGLQLLFYSVGIGQISSEVPQNLSASRPQDRQFILSSKKLLLSDSGFYLCAWRDRSYNEQFFGPGTRLTVL.

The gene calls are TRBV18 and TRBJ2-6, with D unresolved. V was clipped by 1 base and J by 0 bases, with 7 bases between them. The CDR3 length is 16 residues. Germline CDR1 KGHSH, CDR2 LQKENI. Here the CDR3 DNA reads TGTGCCAGCTCACCACTCCAGAACTCTGGGGCCAACGTCCTGACTTTC. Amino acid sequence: CASSPLQNSGANVLTF. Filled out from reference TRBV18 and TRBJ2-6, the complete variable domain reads NAGVMQNPRHLVRRRGQEARLRCSPMKGHSHVYWYRQLPEEGLKFMVYLQKENIIDESGMPKERFSAEFPKEGPSILRIQQVVRGDSAAYFCASSPLQNSGANVLTFGAGSRLTVL.

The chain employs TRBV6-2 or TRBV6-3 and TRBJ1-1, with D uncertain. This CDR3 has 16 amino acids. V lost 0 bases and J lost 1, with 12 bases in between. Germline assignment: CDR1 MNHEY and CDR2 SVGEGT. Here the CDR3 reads CASSYSRNLQNTEAFF. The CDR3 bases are TGTGCCAGCAGTTACTCGAGGAATCTACAGAACACTGAAGCTTTCTTT.

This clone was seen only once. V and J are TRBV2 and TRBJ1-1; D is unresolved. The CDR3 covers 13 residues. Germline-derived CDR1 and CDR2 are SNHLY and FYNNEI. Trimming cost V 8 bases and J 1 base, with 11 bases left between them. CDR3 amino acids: CASRLGSNTEAFF. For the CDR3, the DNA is TGTGCCAGCCGTCTTGGCTCGAACACTGAAGCTTTCTTT. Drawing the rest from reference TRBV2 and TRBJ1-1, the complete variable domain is EPEVTQTPSHQVTQMGQEVILRCVPISNHLYFYWYRQILGQKVEFLVSFYNNEISEKSEIFDDQFSVERPDGSNFTLKIRSTKLEDSAMYFCASRLGSNTEAFFGQGTRLTVV.

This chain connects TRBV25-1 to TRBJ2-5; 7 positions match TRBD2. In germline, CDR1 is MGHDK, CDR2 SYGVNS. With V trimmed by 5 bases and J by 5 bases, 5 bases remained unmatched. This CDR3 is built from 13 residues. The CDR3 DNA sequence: TGTGCCAGCAGTAATGCGGGAGTTGAGACCCAGTACTTC. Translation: CASSNAGVETQYF.

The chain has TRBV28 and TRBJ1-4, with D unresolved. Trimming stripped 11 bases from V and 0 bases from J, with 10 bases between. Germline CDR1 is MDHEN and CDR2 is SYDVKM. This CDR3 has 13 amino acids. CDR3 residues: CAASVATNEKLFF. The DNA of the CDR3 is TGTGCCGCCTCAGTCGCAACTAATGAAAAACTGTTTTTT.

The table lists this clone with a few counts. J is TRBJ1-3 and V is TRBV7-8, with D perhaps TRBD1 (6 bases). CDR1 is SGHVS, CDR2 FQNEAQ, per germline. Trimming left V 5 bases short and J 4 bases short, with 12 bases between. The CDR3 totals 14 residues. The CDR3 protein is CASSNTDRGNTIYF. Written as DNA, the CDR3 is TGTGCCAGCAGCAACACCGACAGGGGAAACACCATATATTTT.

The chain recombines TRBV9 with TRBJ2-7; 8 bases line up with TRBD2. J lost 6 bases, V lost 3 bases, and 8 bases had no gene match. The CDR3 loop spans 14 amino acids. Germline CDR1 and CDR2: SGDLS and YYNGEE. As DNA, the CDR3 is TGTGCCAGCAGCGCGGGGGGGAGGGTCGCCGAGCAGTACTTC. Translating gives CASSAGGRVAEQYF.

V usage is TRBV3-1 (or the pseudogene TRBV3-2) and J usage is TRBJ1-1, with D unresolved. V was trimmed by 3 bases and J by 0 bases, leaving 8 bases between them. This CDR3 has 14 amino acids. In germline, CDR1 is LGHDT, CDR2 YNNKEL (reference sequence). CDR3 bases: TGTGCCAGCAGCCATAGAGGGATGAACACTGAAGCTTTCTTT. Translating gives CASSHRGMNTEAFF.

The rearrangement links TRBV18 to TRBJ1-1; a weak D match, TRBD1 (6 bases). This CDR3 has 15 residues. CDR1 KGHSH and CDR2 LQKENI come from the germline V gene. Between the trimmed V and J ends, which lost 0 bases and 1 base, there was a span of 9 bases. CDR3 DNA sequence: TGTGCCAGCTCACCACCGACAGGTACGAACACTGAAGCTTTCTTT. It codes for CASSPPTGTNTEAFF. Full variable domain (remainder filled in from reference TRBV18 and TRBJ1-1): NAGVMQNPRHLVRRRGQEARLRCSPMKGHSHVYWYRQLPEEGLKFMVYLQKENIIDESGMPKERFSAEFPKEGPSILRIQQVVRGDSAAYFCASSPPTGTNTEAFFGQGTRLTVV.

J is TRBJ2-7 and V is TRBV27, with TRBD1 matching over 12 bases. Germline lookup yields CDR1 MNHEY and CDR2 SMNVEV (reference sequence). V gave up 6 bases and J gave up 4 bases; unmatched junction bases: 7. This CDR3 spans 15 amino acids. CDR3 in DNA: TGTGCCAGCAGGTCCCCGGGACAGGGGGCGTACGAGCAGTACTTC. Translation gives CASRSPGQGAYEQYF.

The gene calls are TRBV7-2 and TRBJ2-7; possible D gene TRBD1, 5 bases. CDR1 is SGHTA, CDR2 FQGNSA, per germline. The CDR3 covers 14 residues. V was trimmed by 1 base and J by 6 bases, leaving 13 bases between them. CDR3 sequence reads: CASSLVQGRSEQYF. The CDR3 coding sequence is TGTGCCAGCAGCTTAGTTCAGGGAAGGAGCGAGCAGTACTTC.

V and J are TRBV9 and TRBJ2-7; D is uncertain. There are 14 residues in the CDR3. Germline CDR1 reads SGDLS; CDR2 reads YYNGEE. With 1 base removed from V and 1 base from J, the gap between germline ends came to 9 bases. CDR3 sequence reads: CASSVSSQSYEQYF. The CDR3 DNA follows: TGTGCCAGCAGCGTATCTAGTCAATCCTACGAGCAGTACTTC.

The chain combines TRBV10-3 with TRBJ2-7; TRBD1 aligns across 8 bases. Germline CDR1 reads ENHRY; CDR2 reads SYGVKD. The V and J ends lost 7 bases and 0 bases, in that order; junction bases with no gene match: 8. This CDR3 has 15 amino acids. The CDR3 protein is CAIMGAGGGSYEQYF. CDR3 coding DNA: TGTGCCATCATGGGGGCAGGGGGCGGCTCCTACGAGCAGTACTTC.

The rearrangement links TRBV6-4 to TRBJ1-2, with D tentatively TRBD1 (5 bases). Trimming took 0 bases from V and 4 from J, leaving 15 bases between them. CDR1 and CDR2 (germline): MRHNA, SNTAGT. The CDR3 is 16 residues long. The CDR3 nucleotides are TGTGCCAGCAGTGACTCATTCGGTCTTAGGGGCTATGGCTACACCTTC. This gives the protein CASSDSFGLRGYGYTF.

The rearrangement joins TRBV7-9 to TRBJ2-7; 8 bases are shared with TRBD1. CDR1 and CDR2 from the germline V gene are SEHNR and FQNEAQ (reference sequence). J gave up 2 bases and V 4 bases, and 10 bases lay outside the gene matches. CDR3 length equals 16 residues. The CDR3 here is CASSSQRWTGTYEQYF. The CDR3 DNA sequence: TGTGCCAGCAGCTCCCAGAGGTGGACAGGGACCTACGAGCAGTACTTC.

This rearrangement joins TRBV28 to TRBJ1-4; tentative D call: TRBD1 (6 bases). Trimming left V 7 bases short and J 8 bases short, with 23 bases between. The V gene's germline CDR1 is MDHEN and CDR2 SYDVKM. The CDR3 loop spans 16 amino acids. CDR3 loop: CASTRGGRGAEEKLFF. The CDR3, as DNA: TGTGCCAGCACCCGGGGGGGTCGGGGGGCGGAAGAAAAACTGTTTTTT.

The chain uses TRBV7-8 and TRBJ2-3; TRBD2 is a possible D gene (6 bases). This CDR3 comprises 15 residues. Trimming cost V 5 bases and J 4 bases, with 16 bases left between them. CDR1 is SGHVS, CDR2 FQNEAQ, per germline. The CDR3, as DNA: TGTGCCAGCAGCAATCGGAGGGTTCCCGCAGATACGCAGTATTTT. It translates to CASSNRRVPADTQYF.

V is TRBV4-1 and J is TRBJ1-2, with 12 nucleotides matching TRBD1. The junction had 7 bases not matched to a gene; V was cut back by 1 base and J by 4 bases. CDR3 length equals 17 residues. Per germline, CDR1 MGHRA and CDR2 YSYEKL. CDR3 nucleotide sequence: TGCGCCAGCAGCCAAGCCTCCGGGACAGGGGGCCTCTATGGCTACACCTTC. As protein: CASSQASGTGGLYGYTF.

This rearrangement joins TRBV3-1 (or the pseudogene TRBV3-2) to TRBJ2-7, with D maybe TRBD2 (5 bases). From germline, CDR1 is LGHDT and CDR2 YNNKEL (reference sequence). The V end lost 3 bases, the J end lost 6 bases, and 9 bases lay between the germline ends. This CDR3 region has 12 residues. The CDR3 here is CASSQKGSEQYF. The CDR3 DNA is TGTGCCAGCAGCCAGAAAGGGAGCGAGCAGTACTTC.

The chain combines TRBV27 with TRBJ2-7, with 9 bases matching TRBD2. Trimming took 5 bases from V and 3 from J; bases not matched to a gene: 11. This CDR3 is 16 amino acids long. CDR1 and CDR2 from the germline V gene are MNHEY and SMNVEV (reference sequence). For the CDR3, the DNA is TGTGCCAGCAGTCCGGGGTTGGCTAGCGGGAACTACGAGCAGTACTTC. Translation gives CASSPGLASGNYEQYF.

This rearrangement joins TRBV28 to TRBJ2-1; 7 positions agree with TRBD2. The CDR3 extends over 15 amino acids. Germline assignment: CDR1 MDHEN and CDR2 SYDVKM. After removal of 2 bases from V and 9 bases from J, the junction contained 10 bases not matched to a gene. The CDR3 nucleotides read TGTGCCAGCAGTTTAAGGGGAGCGGGGAGGGGTGAGCAGTTCTTC. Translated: CASSLRGAGRGEQFF.

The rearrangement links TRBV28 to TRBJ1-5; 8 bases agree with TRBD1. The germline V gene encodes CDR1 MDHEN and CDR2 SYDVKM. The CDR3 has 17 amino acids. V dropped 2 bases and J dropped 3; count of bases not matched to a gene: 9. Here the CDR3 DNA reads TGTGCCAGCAGTTTACCCAGACAGGGGATGACCAATCAGCCCCAGCATTTT. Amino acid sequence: CASSLPRQGMTNQPQHF. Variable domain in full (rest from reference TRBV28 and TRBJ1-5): DVKVTQSSRYLVKRTGEKVFLECVQDMDHENMFWYRQDPGLGLRLIYFSYDVKMKEKGDIPEGYSVSREKKERFSLILESASTNQTSMYLCASSLPRQGMTNQPQHFGDGTRLSIL.